This TCR beta chain was recovered during a study of blood T cell repertoires in COVID-19 (dated by TCRdb to about 2020). For the wider study: The collaborator samples originated in the United States, Italy and Spain and spanned the acute and convalescent phases of COVID-19. A freely available public database, intended as a resource for researchers studying the immune response to SARS-CoV-2, is where the repertoires were released. The dataset comprised deeply sampled blood TCRbeta repertoires from subjects exposed to, actively infected with, or recovered from COVID-19. The samples were drawn from the first 160 participants of the ongoing ImmuneRACE study and from 950 to 1,500 subjects provided by 6 global collaborators. Sample metadata almost always included a de-identified subject ID, COVID-19 status, age in years and sex. The material from the prospective study consisted of cDNA or gDNA derived from T cells, B-cell-depleted T cells, or PBMCs. Where HLA class I and class II types were available, the types were taken from metadata supplied by the sample provider, not from assay-based typing. The research as a whole found: The quantity of clinical and demographic metadata differed by source and by participant and was supplied without curation.

CDR1 and CDR2 (MNHEY, SMNVEV) derive from the germline V gene (reference sequence). The CDR3 has 14 amino acids, counting the end cysteine and phenylalanine. Only the CDR3 DNA stays, 42 bases, in frame from base 1. At the junction V is shortened by 0 bases and J by 8 bases; bases outside the gene matches: 4. This clone has a single count. There is no known antigen for this receptor. Qualities for individual bases were not recorded, and no much larger clone is one base off. Another Seattle source contributed samples from volunteer blood donors who had recovered from COVID-19. Whole blood was collected in K2EDTA tubes by collaborating institutions according to the institutions' own protocols. Collaborator samples were shipped for TCRbeta analysis as frozen whole blood, isolated PBMCs, or DNA extracted from either sample type. TCRbeta CDR3 regions were amplified from genomic DNA using the immunoSEQ Assay, a bias-controlled multiplex PCR. As for the original processing: The number of nucleated cells in each sample was estimated from the amplification of reference gene primers within the assay. To quantify the absolute abundance of each unique TCRbeta CDR3 rearrangement, sequence reads were collapsed and filtered. Productive Simpson clonality was computed per sample as the square root of Simpson's diversity index over productive rearrangements. What TCRdb holds here is the immuneACCESS table cut down to in-frame rearrangements. Part of the clones is not present; checked against another copy, under half of the missing clones reflect an unresolved V gene, and the others are unexplained. V and J calls and clone size are as listed in that table; D and trimming were resolved from the DNA. The sample table shows 200,000 to 250,000 clones, and more than 70% are seen once. 2% to 2.5% of the sample rests with the top ten.

The sequenced material came from peripheral blood. The sequence is built from TRBV27 and TRBJ1-2, with 9 bases aligning to TRBD1. The source is a woman aged 40-49 years who had recovered from COVID-19. CDR3 loop: CASSLSGQGVGYTF. The DNA sequence is as follows: TGTGCCAGCAGTTTATCGGGACAGGGCGTGGGCTACACCTTC.